One sample yielded the 25 T cell receptor beta chains listed below, sequenced in a study of T cells in Graves' hyperthyroidism and ophthalmopathy. Authors of the study amplified TCR beta CDR3 regions from RNA transcripts. HTBI primers were the set used in a first-round RT-PCR of the TCR CDR3. TCRdb re-analysed the multiplex PCR reads in MiXCR, keeping a single row per CDR3 protein. The table includes 550,000 to 850,000 distinct CDR3 sequences, roughly 20% detected once. Sequencing was carried out using blood. The receptors originated from a woman in her forties or fifties with Graves' hyperthyroidism that later progressed to Graves' ophthalmopathy.

In its sample, this clonotype was seen a few times. The rearrangement uses TRBV6-1 and TRBJ2-5, with D perhaps matching TRBD2 (6 bases). CDR3 length equals 15 residues. V lost 5 bases to trimming and J lost 5 bases, with 18 bases between them. Germline CDR1 MNHNS, CDR2 SASEGT. The CDR3: CASSSDYATFETQYF. The CDR3 region has the DNA TGTGCCAGCAGTTCGGACTACGCAACCTTTGAGACCCAGTACTTC.

The genes are TRBV4-1 and TRBJ2-5; 7 nucleotides line up with TRBD1. The CDR3 has 15 residues. V was clipped by 4 bases and J by 4 bases; unmatched bases: 9. Looked up from germline, CDR1 is MGHRA and CDR2 is YSYEKL. The CDR3 region is CASSPLSDRPETQYF. CDR3 coding DNA: TGCGCCAGCAGCCCCCTGTCGGACAGGCCAGAGACCCAGTACTTC.

The rearrangement joins TRBV5-1 to TRBJ2-7; 8 bases align to TRBD1. Germline values: CDR1 SGHRS, CDR2 YFSETQ. The V and J ends lost 3 bases and 1 base, in that order; junction bases with no gene match: 6. The CDR3 covers 15 residues. CDR3 nucleotides: TGCGCCAGCAGCTGGGACAGGACGGATTCCTACGAGCAGTACTTC. Residues: CASSWDRTDSYEQYF.

The chain couples TRBV3-1 to TRBJ2-3, with TRBD2 matching 8 bases. The CDR3 contains 16 residues. Germline CDR1 is LGHDT and CDR2 is YNNKEL (reference sequence). V trimming: 4 bases; J trimming: 0 bases; junction bases outside the gene matches: 6. CDR3 DNA sequence: TGTGCCAGCAGCCCCGCGGGGGGAACTAGCACAGATACGCAGTATTTT. Protein: CASSPAGGTSTDTQYF.

The J gene is TRBJ2-7, the V gene TRBV12-3 or TRBV12-4, with a tentative D call TRBD1 (5 bases). Trimming cost V 8 bases and J 6 bases, with 8 bases left between them. The CDR3 length is 10 residues. The CDR3 is CASAGAEQYF. The CDR3 bases are TGTGCCAGCGCTGGGGCCGAGCAGTACTTC.

The table lists this clonotype with many counts. The rearrangement joins TRBV27 to TRBJ2-3, with 12 nucleotides matching TRBD2. Germline lookup yields CDR1 MNHEY and CDR2 SMNVEV (reference sequence). Losses at the gene ends were 6 bases for V and 3 bases for J; bases not matched to a gene: 13. The length of the CDR3 is 18 residues. The CDR3 DNA reads as TGTGCCAGCAGGGAGACTAGCGGGGGAAATATCGGGACAGATACGCAGTATTTT. This sequence encodes CASRETSGGNIGTDTQYF.

This clonotype was seen repeatedly, ten times or more. The chain joins TRBV5-1 to TRBJ2-7, with a tentative D call TRBD1 (6 bases). Germline CDR1 SGHRS, CDR2 YFSETQ. This CDR3 has 14 amino acids. The ends were cut back, 1 base at V and 3 bases at J, with 11 bases in the middle. In DNA, the CDR3 is TGCGCCAGCAGCTTGACGGCAGGGGACTACGAGCAGTACTTC. It yields the protein CASSLTAGDYEQYF.

For this clonotype: The germline gene is not matched at one end of the junction; a read error may be the cause. J is TRBJ2-2 and V is TRBV15; maybe TRBD1 (6 bases). Germline CDR1 is LNHNV and CDR2 is YYDKDF (reference sequence). The CDR3 consists of 15 residues. CDR3 DNA sequence: TGTGCCACCAGCGGAGACAGGTCCTTCGGCGGGGAGCTGTTTTTT. Translating gives CATSGDRSFGGELFF.

To note about this clonotype: Given a much more abundant clone one base away, this may be a read error. V usage is TRBV3-1 and J usage is TRBJ2-3, with D maybe TRBD1 (7 bases). This CDR3 is 15 amino acids long. Germline V gives CDR1 LGHDT, CDR2 YNNKEL (reference sequence). Trimming removed 6 bases from V and 1 base from J, with 14 bases in between. CDR3 bases: TGTGCCAGCAGACGACAGGGCGGGGGCACAGATACGCAGTATTTT. Protein: CASRRQGGGTDTQYF.

The table lists this clonotype with many counts. This sequence joins TRBV30 and TRBJ2-1, with 7 bases fitting TRBD2. V lost 0 bases to trimming and J lost 9 bases; unmatched junction nucleotides: 5. CDR1 is GTSNPN and CDR2 is SVGIG in the germline V gene (reference sequence). The CDR3 covers 13 residues. The chain's CDR3 is CAWSVGEGVEQFF. The CDR3 nucleotides read TGTGCCTGGAGTGTAGGGGAGGGTGTTGAGCAGTTCTTC.

The chain has TRBV2 and TRBJ1-4; weak D call: TRBD1 (6 bases). V shed 8 bases and J shed 7 bases, with 23 bases lying between them. Germline assignment: CDR1 SNHLY and CDR2 FYNNEI. The CDR3 totals 16 residues. The CDR3 DNA is TGTGCCAGCCCCGGGGGGCTAGCGGGGGGCGGTGAAAAACTGTTTTTT. Translating gives CASPGGLAGGGEKLFF.

The CDR3, as DNA: TGTGCCAGCTTGCAGGGGGCGAACCAGAACACCGGGGAGCTGTTTTTT. The encoded protein is CASLQGANQNTGELFF. The V call is TRBV5-6, the J call TRBJ2-2; 8 nucleotides line up with TRBD1. With V trimmed by 7 bases and J by 1 base, 9 bases remained unmatched. In germline, CDR1 is SGHDT, CDR2 YYEEEE. The CDR3 loop spans 16 amino acids. The full variable domain, with the rest looked up from reference TRBV5-6 and TRBJ2-2, is DAGVTQSPTHLIKTRGQQVTLRCSPKSGHDTVSWYQQALGQGPQFIFQYYEEEERQRGNFPDRFSGHQFPNYSSELNVNALLLGDSALYLCASLQGANQNTGELFFGEGSRLTVL.

This clonotype has only a few counts. This chain uses TRBV6-1 with TRBJ2-3; TRBD2 matches 10 bases. CDR1 MNHNS and CDR2 SASEGT come from the germline V gene. The CDR3 runs 16 residues. The V and J ends lost 0 bases and 1 base, in that order; junction bases with no gene match: 1. CDR3 DNA: TGTGCCAGCAGTGAAGCCCTAGCGGGGGGCACAGATACGCAGTATTTT. Translation gives CASSEALAGGTDTQYF.

This clonotype was seen many times. The chain has TRBV20-1 and TRBJ1-4; no reliable D call. CDR1 is DFQATT and CDR2 is SNEGSKA in the germline V gene (reference sequence). Trimming cost V 0 bases and J 0 bases, with 11 bases left between them. The CDR3 has 16 amino acids. The CDR3 loop is CSAREDGPPTNEKLFF. For the CDR3, the DNA is TGCAGTGCTAGAGAGGACGGCCCTCCAACTAATGAAAAACTGTTTTTT.

This clonotype was picked up many times. This chain uses TRBV27 with TRBJ1-4, with D unclear. Germline CDR1 reads MNHEY; CDR2 reads SMNVEV (reference sequence). The V gene lost 8 bases and the J gene lost 3 bases, with 13 bases spanning the gap. This CDR3 is built from 14 residues. CDR3 sequence: CASAFAGSNEKLFF. The CDR3 bases are TGTGCCAGCGCGTTTGCGGGATCTAATGAAAAACTGTTTTTT.

The chain is built from TRBV20-1 and TRBJ2-3; no definite D call. V lost 3 bases and J lost 6, with 10 bases in between. Germline loops: CDR1 DFQATT, CDR2 SNEGSKA (reference sequence). This CDR3 has 12 amino acids. CDR3 region: CSASSLMDTQYF. In DNA, the CDR3 is TGCAGTGCTAGTAGTCTGATGGATACGCAGTATTTT.

This clonotype has at least ten counts. The chain combines TRBV3-1 with TRBJ2-5; 9 bases map to TRBD1. The CDR3 is made up of 15 amino acids. The ends lost 4 bases at V and 5 bases at J; junction bases unmatched: 8. Germline-derived CDR1 and CDR2 are LGHDT and YNNKEL (reference sequence). The CDR3 region has the DNA TGTGCCAGCAGCCGGGACAGGGCCACAAGGGAGACCCAGTACTTC. This translates into CASSRDRATRETQYF.

In the case of this clonotype: A much larger clone differs from this one at a single base, so this may be a read error. This chain joins TRBV12-3 or TRBV12-4 and TRBJ2-5; D is tentatively TRBD1 or TRBD2 (5 bases each). The CDR3 consists of 14 residues. Trimming cost V 7 bases and J 2 bases, with 14 bases left between them. The CDR3 sequence: CASIFEGWQETQYF. In DNA form, the CDR3 reads TGTGCCAGCATTTTTGAGGGGTGGCAAGAGACCCAGTACTTC.

Many counts were recorded for this clonotype. The rearrangement uses TRBV6-1 and TRBJ1-2, with 7 bases aligning to TRBD1. With 6 bases clipped from V and 0 bases from J, the junction kept 13 bases outside the gene matches. Germline CDR1 is MNHNS and CDR2 is SASEGT. This CDR3 has 17 residues. For the CDR3, the DNA is TGTGCCAGCAGGTTCGACAGGGCAAATGGTGCTAACTATGGCTACACCTTC. Translated, it gives CASRFDRANGANYGYTF.

The chain has TRBV3-1 and TRBJ1-2; 10 bases fit TRBD1. The ends lost 5 bases at V and 7 bases at J; junction bases unmatched: 7. Germline values: CDR1 LGHDT, CDR2 YNNKEL (reference sequence). This CDR3 is built from 14 residues. The CDR3 reads CASSAGQGDGGYTF. In nucleotides, the CDR3 is TGTGCCAGCAGCGCTGGACAGGGGGATGGTGGCTACACCTTC.

For this clonotype: This may be a read error, as it is one base from a much larger clone. The V gene is TRBV3-1, the J gene TRBJ1-1; D might be TRBD1 (5 bases). V was trimmed by 2 bases and J by 3 bases, leaving 10 bases between them. Germline V gene data show CDR1 as LGHDT and CDR2 as YNNKEL (reference sequence). The CDR3 sequence is 14 residues long. CDR3 nucleotides: TGTGCCAGCAGCCAAAAAGGGGTTTACACTGAAGCTTTCTTT. It encodes CASSQKGVYTEAFF. The full variable domain, in which reference TRBV3-1 and TRBJ1-1 provide the parts outside the CDR3, is DTAVSQTPKYLVTQMGNDKSIKCEQNLGHDTMYWYKQDSKKFLKIMFSYNNKELIINETVPNRFSPKSPDKAHLNLHINSLELGDSAVYFCASSQKGVYTEAFFGQGTRLTVV.

This clonotype was recorded many times. This sequence joins TRBV20-1 and TRBJ1-2; TRBD1 agrees at 7 bases. This CDR3 contains 12 residues. Trimming removed 6 bases from V and 5 bases from J; junction bases left unmatched: 6. CDR1 is DFQATT, CDR2 SNEGSKA, per germline (reference sequence). In nucleotides, the CDR3 is TGCAGTGCAGAAACAGGGGATTATGGCTACACCTTC. Amino acids: CSAETGDYGYTF.

The gene calls are TRBV5-1 and TRBJ1-1; D is uncertain. The V and J ends lost 5 bases and 0 bases respectively, with 14 bases between them. This CDR3 spans 15 amino acids. The germline V gene encodes CDR1 SGHRS and CDR2 YFSETQ. The CDR3 nucleotides are TGCGCCAGCAGTCCCGATACCACCTTGAACACTGAAGCTTTCTTT. Translated: CASSPDTTLNTEAFF.

Many counts were recorded for this clonotype. DNA for the CDR3: TGTGCCAGCAGTGGCACGGGACAGGAATTATCTTATGGCTACACCTTC. This encodes CASSGTGQELSYGYTF. This sequence joins TRBV6-1 and TRBJ1-2; TRBD1 matches at 8 bases. The V gene's germline CDR1 is MNHNS and CDR2 SASEGT. This CDR3 contains 16 residues. V trimming: 4 bases; J trimming: 5 bases; junction bases outside the gene matches: 12.

The chain combines TRBV5-1 with TRBJ2-5; 12 bases agree with TRBD1. Germline CDR1 is SGHRS and CDR2 is YFSETQ. V was pared by 7 bases and J by 7 bases, with 5 bases of the junction left unmatched. This CDR3 is 13 amino acids long. The CDR3, as DNA: TGCGCCAGCGCCGGGACAGGGGGCGGGACCCAGTACTTC. Protein sequence: CASAGTGGGTQYF.